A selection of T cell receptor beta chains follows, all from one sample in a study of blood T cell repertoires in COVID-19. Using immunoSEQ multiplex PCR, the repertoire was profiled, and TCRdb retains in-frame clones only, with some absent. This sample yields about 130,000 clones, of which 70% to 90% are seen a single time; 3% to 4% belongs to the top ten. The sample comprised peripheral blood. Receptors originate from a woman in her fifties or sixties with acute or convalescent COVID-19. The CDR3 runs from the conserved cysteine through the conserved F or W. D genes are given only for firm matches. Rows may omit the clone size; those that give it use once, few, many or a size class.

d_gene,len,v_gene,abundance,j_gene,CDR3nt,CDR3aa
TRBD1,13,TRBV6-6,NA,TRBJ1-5,TGTGCCAGCAGCACTCAGGCAGGGGGTACCCAGCATTTT,CASSTQAGGTQHF
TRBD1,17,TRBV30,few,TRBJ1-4,TGTGCCTGGAGCCTAGGGACAGAAGCTGCAACTAATGAAAAACTGTTTTTT,CAWSLGTEAATNEKLFF
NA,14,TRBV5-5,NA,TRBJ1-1,TGTGCCAGCAGCATCTTCGGGGGGAACACTGAAGCTTTCTTT,CASSIFGGNTEAFF
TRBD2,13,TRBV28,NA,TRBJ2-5,TGTGCCACCCAAGGGACTACACAAGAGACCCAGTACTTC,CATQGTTQETQYF
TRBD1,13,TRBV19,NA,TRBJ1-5,TGTGCCACTTCGGGACAGGGAGGACAGCCCCAGCATTTT,CATSGQGGQPQHF
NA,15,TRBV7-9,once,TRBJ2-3,TGTGCCAGCAGCGCACAAGGAGCGGCTGCAGATACGCAGTATTTT,CASSAQGAAADTQYF
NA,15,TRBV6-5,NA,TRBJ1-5,TGTGCCAGCAGGATTTCCTGGAGGGGCAATCAGCCCCAGCATTTT,CASRISWRGNQPQHF
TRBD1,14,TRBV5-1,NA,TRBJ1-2,TGCGCCAGCAGCTTGGCTGGGACAGCTTATGGCTACACCTTC,CASSLAGTAYGYTF
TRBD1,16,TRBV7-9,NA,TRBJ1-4,TGTGCCAGCAGCTTAGGGGACAGCGAGAAAAATGAAAAACTGTTTTTT,CASSLGDSEKNEKLFF
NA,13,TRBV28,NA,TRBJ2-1,TGTGCCAGCAGTCTTCGCAGGGGCCAGGAGCAGTTCTTC,CASSLRRGQEQFF
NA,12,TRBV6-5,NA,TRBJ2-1,TGTGCCAGCACTAGTCGGGGGAATGAGCAGTTCTTC,CASTSRGNEQFF
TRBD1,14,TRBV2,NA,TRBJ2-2,TGTGCCAGCGGGACAGGGTCGAACACCGGGGAGCTGTTTTTT,CASGTGSNTGELFF
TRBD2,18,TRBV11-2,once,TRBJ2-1,TGTGCCAGCAGCCAAGGGACTAGCGGGATTGGGTCCTACAATGAGCAGTTCTTC,CASSQGTSGIGSYNEQFF
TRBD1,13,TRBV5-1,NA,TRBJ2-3,TGCGCCAGCAGCTTGGGGGACAGGGATACGCAGTATTTT,CASSLGDRDTQYF
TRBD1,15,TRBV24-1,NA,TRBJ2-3,TGTGCCACCAGTGATACGGACAGGGTCGGAGATACGCAGTATTTT,CATSDTDRVGDTQYF
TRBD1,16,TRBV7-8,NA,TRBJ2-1,TGTGCCAGCAGCTTAGCCAGGGGGCGGAGAGACAATGAGCAGTTCTTC,CASSLARGRRDNEQFF
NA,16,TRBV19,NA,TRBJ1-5,TGTGCCAGTAGTATAGTAGGGAGGGAGTTTAATCAGCCCCAGCATTTT,CASSIVGREFNQPQHF
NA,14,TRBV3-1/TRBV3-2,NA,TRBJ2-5,TGTGCCAGCAGCCTCAGCCTTCAGGGGGAGACCCAGTACTTC,CASSLSLQGETQYF
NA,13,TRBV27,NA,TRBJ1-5,TGTGCCAGCAGTACTCAGGGTCGTCAGCCCCAGCATTTT,CASSTQGRQPQHF
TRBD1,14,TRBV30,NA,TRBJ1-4,TGTGCCTGTTCTACGGGACAGCCTAATGAAAAACTGTTTTTT,CACSTGQPNEKLFF
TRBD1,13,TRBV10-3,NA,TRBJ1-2,TGTGCCATCAGCGTGCAGGGGGCTGATGGCTACACCTTC,CAISVQGADGYTF
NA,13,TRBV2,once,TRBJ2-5,TGTGCCAGCAGTATAGACAAAGAAGAGACCCAGTACTTC,CASSIDKEETQYF
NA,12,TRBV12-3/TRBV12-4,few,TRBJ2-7,TGTGCCAGCAGTTTAGTTAGACAGTGGCAGTACTTC,CASSLVRQWQYF
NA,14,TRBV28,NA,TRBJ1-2,TGTGCCAGCACTTCCGGGGGGGGACTATGGGGCTACACCTTC,CASTSGGGLWGYTF
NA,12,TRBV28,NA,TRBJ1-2,TGTGCCAGCAGCTTGAGAGACTATGGCTACACCTTC,CASSLRDYGYTF
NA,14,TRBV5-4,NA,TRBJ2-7,TGTGCCAGCAGCCATACCGGGACACCATACGAGCAGTACTTC,CASSHTGTPYEQYF
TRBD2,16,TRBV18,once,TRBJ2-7,TGTGCCAGCTCGCCCCTAGCGGGAGCTTCCCCGGGGGAGCAGTACTTC,CASSPLAGASPGEQYF
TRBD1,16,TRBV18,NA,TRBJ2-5,TGTGCCAGCTCTCTGGGACAGGGAGAGGGCCAAGAGACCCAGTACTTC,CASSLGQGEGQETQYF
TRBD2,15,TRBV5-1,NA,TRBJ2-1,TGCGCCAGCAGCCTAGGGGCGGGAGGGGCCAATGAGCAGTTCTTC,CASSLGAGGANEQFF
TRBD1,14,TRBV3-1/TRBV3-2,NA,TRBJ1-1,TGTGCCAGCAGCCAAGCCGGGACAGTAGGGCAAGCTTTCTTT,CASSQAGTVGQAFF
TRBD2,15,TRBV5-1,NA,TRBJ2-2,TGCGCCAGCAGCACCGGGGGGGCGTACACCGGGGAGCTGTTTTTT,CASSTGGAYTGELFF
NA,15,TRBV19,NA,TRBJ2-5,TGTGCCAGTAGTATAGATTCTATTGGGGGGGAGACCCAGTACTTC,CASSIDSIGGETQYF
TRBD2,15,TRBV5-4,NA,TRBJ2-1,TGTGCCAGCTGGGGGGGGAGTAACTTAGGGAATGAGCAGTTCTTC,CASWGGSNLGNEQFF
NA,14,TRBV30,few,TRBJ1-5,TGTGCCTGGAGTGTAGGGAGGGGAAATCAGCCCCAGCATTTT,CAWSVGRGNQPQHF
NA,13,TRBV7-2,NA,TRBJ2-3,TGTGCCAGCATCAAACGGTACACAGATACGCAGTATTTT,CASIKRYTDTQYF
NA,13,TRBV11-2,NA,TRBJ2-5,TGTGCCAGCAGCCCTGGGACTCGGGAGACCCAGTACTTC,CASSPGTRETQYF
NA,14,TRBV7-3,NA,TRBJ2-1,TGTGCCAGCAGCTTAAACAGCCCCGGCAATGAGCAGTTCTTC,CASSLNSPGNEQFF
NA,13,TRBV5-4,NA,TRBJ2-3,TGTGCCAGTTCGACAGCCACCACAGATACGCAGTATTTT,CASSTATTDTQYF
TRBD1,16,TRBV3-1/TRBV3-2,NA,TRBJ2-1,TGTGCCAGCAGCAGGACAGGGGACCCCTCCTACAATGAGCAGTTCTTC,CASSRTGDPSYNEQFF
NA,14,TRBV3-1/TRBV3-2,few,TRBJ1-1,TGTGCCAGCAGCCAAGAACTACCGAACACTGAAGCTTTCTTT,CASSQELPNTEAFF